This is a list of T cell receptor beta chains from one sample in a study of blood T cell repertoires in COVID-19. The protocol was immunoSEQ multiplex PCR, while the TCRdb copy is restricted to in-frame clones and leaves out a portion. Here the sample spans hundreds of thousands of clones, around 87% being singletons. The sequenced sample was peripheral blood. These receptors all stem from an older woman with COVID-19, enrolled during active disease. CDR3s include the opening cysteine and the closing phenylalanine or tryptophan. The D gene is left open where the match is weak. Size tells how often a clone was seen (once, few, many) or the class of an expanded clone, and some rows leave it out.

D gene,clone size,J gene,V gene,CDR3 protein,CDR3 DNA
-,-,TRBJ1-2,TRBV28,CASLPGGPNYGYTF,TGTGCCAGCCTACCGGGGGGCCCTAACTATGGCTACACCTTC
TRBD2,-,TRBJ2-3,TRBV7-9,CASSPRSGGVYSTDTQYF,TGTGCCAGCAGCCCCCGGAGCGGGGGGGTTTATAGCACAGATACGCAGTATTTT
TRBD1,few,TRBJ1-2,TRBV11-2,CASSRGTGGPLYGYTF,TGTGCCAGCAGCCGCGGGACAGGGGGGCCACTTTATGGCTACACCTTC
-,-,TRBJ1-6,TRBV28,CASRPQGTSPLHF,TGTGCCAGCAGACCTCAGGGAACCTCACCCCTCCACTTT
-,-,TRBJ2-3,TRBV2,CASSESSADTQYF,TGTGCCAGCAGTGAGAGTAGCGCCGATACGCAGTATTTT
TRBD1,-,TRBJ1-5,TRBV27,CASKPGQGTFSNQPQHF,TGTGCCAGCAAACCGGGACAGGGAACCTTTAGCAATCAGCCCCAGCATTTT
TRBD1,once,TRBJ1-6,TRBV5-1,CASSSGQGGNSPLHF,TGCGCCAGCAGCTCCGGACAGGGGGGAAATTCACCCCTCCACTTT
TRBD1,-,TRBJ1-2,TRBV11-1,CASSFLTGQYGYTF,TGTGCCAGCAGCTTCCTAACGGGACAGTATGGCTACACCTTC
TRBD1,few,TRBJ2-3,TRBV9,CASSVRGRQGPTDTQYF,TGTGCCAGCAGCGTCAGAGGGAGACAGGGTCCCACAGATACGCAGTATTTT
TRBD1,-,TRBJ1-1,TRBV15,CATSRSKGAGWTEAFF,TGTGCCACCAGCAGGTCAAAGGGGGCTGGGTGGACTGAAGCTTTCTTT
TRBD1,-,TRBJ1-1,TRBV5-1,CASSWGDRDNTEAFF,TGCGCCAGCAGCTGGGGGGACAGGGATAACACTGAAGCTTTCTTT
TRBD2,-,TRBJ2-7,TRBV7-8,CASSLVGGSREQYF,TGTGCCAGCAGCTTAGTCGGGGGGAGTCGCGAGCAGTACTTC
-,-,TRBJ2-1,TRBV5-1,CASSPGTTYNEQFF,TGCGCCAGCAGCCCCGGGACAACTTACAATGAGCAGTTCTTC
-,-,TRBJ1-1,TRBV19,CASSKNRQRVRNTEAFF,TGTGCCAGTAGCAAGAATCGACAGCGGGTCAGGAACACTGAAGCTTTCTTT
TRBD1,-,TRBJ1-4,TRBV19,CASTRPLGQVNELFF,TGTGCCAGTACCCGACCCTTGGGACAGGTTAATGAACTGTTTTTT
-,-,TRBJ2-2,TRBV5-1,CASSPEGTGELFF,TGCGCCAGCAGCCCCGAGGGTACCGGGGAGCTGTTTTTT
TRBD1,-,TRBJ2-6,TRBV25-1,CASSGGGQESGANVLTF,TGTGCCAGCAGTGGAGGTGGACAGGAGTCTGGGGCCAACGTCCTGACTTTC
TRBD1,-,TRBJ1-1,TRBV5-5,CASSEGAWGEAFF,TGTGCCAGCAGCGAGGGGGCATGGGGTGAAGCTTTCTTT
TRBD1,-,TRBJ1-3,TRBV10-1,CASSESREGAILVGNTIYF,TGCGCCAGCAGTGAGTCCCGGGAGGGGGCGATATTGGTTGGAAACACCATATATTTT
TRBD1,-,TRBJ1-2,TRBV5-1,CASSLAGTGSGGYTF,TGCGCCAGCAGCTTGGCCGGGACAGGCTCGGGTGGCTACACCTTC
-,-,TRBJ2-3,TRBV11-2,CASSSLGHTSTDTQYF,TGTGCCAGCAGCTCATTAGGACACACTAGCACAGATACGCAGTATTTT
-,-,TRBJ2-1,TRBV7-8,CASSLVVRVDEQFF,TGTGCCAGCAGCTTAGTGGTCCGAGTGGATGAGCAGTTCTTC
-,once,TRBJ2-7,TRBV3-1/TRBV3-2,CASSQAWTAYEQYF,TGTGCCAGCAGCCAAGCCTGGACAGCCTACGAGCAGTACTTC
-,-,TRBJ2-4,TRBV7-9,CASTHRENIQYF,TGTGCCAGCACCCACAGGGAAAACATTCAGTACTTC